The present T cell receptor (beta chain) was sequenced within a study of technical replicates of blood from a handful of donors. Assay: immunoSEQ multiplex PCR; the TCRdb copy retains only in-frame clones and omits some. The data hold more than 75,000 clones, with approximately 93% observed a single time. The table lists this clone with a count of one. The ends were cut back, 11 bases at V and 8 bases at J, with 21 bases in the middle. The CDR3 contains 13 residues. Germline CDR1 and CDR2: MNHNY and SVGAGI (reference sequence). The genes are TRBV6-6 and TRBJ1-2, with D possibly being TRBD1 (5 bases). The receptor's source is a human donor in good health. Material for sequencing was T cells isolated from PBMCs. The CDR3 nucleotides are TGTGCCGCCGGCGGAGGGACCCAAGGGGGCTACACCTTC. Encoded protein: CAAGGGTQGGYTF.